The sequence of this T cell receptor beta chain was determined in a study of Ad26.COV2.S vaccination and SARS-CoV-2 variants. Treatment denoted: around 19 received Ad26.COV2.S at low or high dose, single or two shots; several received placebo; per-sample allocation not given. On day 63 after the first injection, vaccine and placebo recipients gave samples. Whoever gave the sample was an adult aged 18-55 years in Boston. Clones were read by immunoSEQ multiplex PCR, and TCRdb kept only the in-frame ones, dropping some. The table records about 350,000 clones, approximately 85% of them present only once. The CDR3 has 12 residues. Trimming took off 7 bases at V and 8 bases at J, with 14 bases between the two ends. Per germline, CDR1 SNHLY and CDR2 FYNNEI. This clone was counted only a few times.

The material sequenced was peripheral blood, taken in a trial of Ad26.COV2.S vaccine versus placebo. The chain couples TRBV2 to TRBJ1-2; no reliable D call. The clonotype comes from a person aged 18-60 years who received the Ad26.COV2.S COVID-19 vaccine or a placebo. The CDR3 bases are TGTGCCAGCAATTTAGGTGGGGAGGGCTACACCTTC. Its translation: CASNLGGEGYTF.